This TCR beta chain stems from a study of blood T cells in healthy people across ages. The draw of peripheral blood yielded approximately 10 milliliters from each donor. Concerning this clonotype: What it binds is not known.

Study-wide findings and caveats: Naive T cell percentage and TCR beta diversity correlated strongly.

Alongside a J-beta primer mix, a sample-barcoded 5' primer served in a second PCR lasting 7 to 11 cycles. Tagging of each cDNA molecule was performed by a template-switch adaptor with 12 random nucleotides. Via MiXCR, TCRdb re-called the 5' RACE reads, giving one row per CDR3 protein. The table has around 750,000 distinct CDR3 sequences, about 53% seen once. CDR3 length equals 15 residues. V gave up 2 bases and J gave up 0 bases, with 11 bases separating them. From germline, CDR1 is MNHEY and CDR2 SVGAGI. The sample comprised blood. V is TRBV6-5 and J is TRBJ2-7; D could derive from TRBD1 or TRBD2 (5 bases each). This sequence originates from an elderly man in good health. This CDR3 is CASSYQGRPSYEQYF. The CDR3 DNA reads TGTGCCAGCAGTTACCAGGGACGGCCCTCCTACGAGCAGTACTTC.